The 12 T cell receptor beta chains reported below all come from one sample, sequenced in a study of glioma-infiltrating T cells. Using RNA template, CDR3s of TCR alpha and beta were amplified with iRepertoire arm-PCR. Each CDR3 protein gets one entry after TCRdb re-called the multiplex PCR reads with MiXCR. The profile covers more than 300,000 distinct CDR3 sequences, with 41% appearing a single time and around 13% taken by the ten largest. The specimen was glioma tissue, nonneoplastic brain tissue, or PBMCs (not recorded which). These receptors originate from a human donor with low-grade glioma or glioblastoma, undergoing nonglioma brain surgery, or in good health (not recorded which).

This clonotype has a handful of counts. The rearrangement joins TRBV7-3 to TRBJ1-1; possible D gene TRBD1, 6 bases. The germline CDR1 and CDR2 sequences are SGHTA and FQGTGA. This CDR3 region has 16 residues. The V gene lost 4 bases and the J gene lost 0 bases, with 15 bases spanning the gap. The CDR3 DNA reads TGTGCCAGCAGCTCCTATGGAGGGGACATGAACACTGAAGCTTTCTTT. Protein sequence: CASSSYGGDMNTEAFF.

Of note for this clonotype: A read error is possible here, since a much larger clone lies one base away. This chain connects TRBV7-2 to TRBJ1-1, with TRBD1 matching 7 bases. Germline assignment: CDR1 SGHTA and CDR2 FQGNSA. Trimming at V came to 7 bases and at J to 3 bases, leaving 8 bases not matched to a gene. The CDR3 has 14 residues. In DNA, the CDR3 is TGTGCCAGCACCTATCCGGGACAGCACACTGAAGCTTTCTTT. The encoded protein is CASTYPGQHTEAFF. The complete variable domain, with remaining parts taken from reference TRBV7-2 and TRBJ1-1, reads GAGVSQSPSNKVTEKGKDVELRCDPISGHTALYWYRQSLGQGLEFLIYFQGNSAPDKSGLPSDRFSAERTGGSVSTLTIQRTQQEDSAVYLCASTYPGQHTEAFFGQGTRLTVV.

This clonotype was observed a handful of times. CDR3 nucleotide sequence: TGTGCCAGCAGCACCGTAGGGTTGTCCAAAAACATTCAGTACTTC. Encoded protein: CASSTVGLSKNIQYF. J is TRBJ2-4 and V is TRBV7-2; D gene uncertain. Trimming cost V 5 bases and J 2 bases, with 13 bases left between them. CDR3 length equals 15 residues. Germline CDR1 SGHTA, CDR2 FQGNSA.

The rearrangement links TRBV6-1 to TRBJ2-3; 8 nucleotides match TRBD2. With 1 base clipped from V and 3 bases from J, the junction kept 18 bases outside the gene matches. Germline V gene data show CDR1 as MNHNS and CDR2 as SASEGT. The CDR3 spans 20 residues. This chain's CDR3 is CASSEDPSGEREKLTDTQYF. The CDR3 nucleotides read TGTGCCAGCAGTGAAGATCCCTCGGGGGAGCGGGAGAAGTTAACAGATACGCAGTATTTT.

This clonotype has more than one count but fewer than ten. The V and J genes are TRBV20-1 and TRBJ2-1; 7 bases fit TRBD1. CDR3 length: 14 amino acids. J was trimmed by 3 bases and V by 2 bases; bases with no gene match: 4. The V gene's germline CDR1 is DFQATT and CDR2 SNEGSKA (reference sequence). CDR3 in amino acids: CSARQGVIYNEQFF. The DNA for the CDR3 is TGCAGTGCTAGACAGGGGGTTATCTACAATGAGCAGTTCTTC.

This clonotype was recorded many times. The chain has TRBV6-1 and TRBJ2-7; no firm D call. This CDR3 is built from 13 residues. Trimming cost V 0 bases and J 4 bases, with 7 bases left between them. The germline CDR1 and CDR2 sequences are MNHNS and SASEGT. The DNA for the CDR3 is TGTGCCAGCAGTGAAGCTAACCAGTACGAGCAGTACTTC. Amino acids: CASSEANQYEQYF.

Notes on this clonotype: This may stem from a read error, because a much larger clone lies one nucleotide away. The CDR3 carries no conserved terminal phenylalanine or tryptophan, so it likely arises from a read error. The chain uses TRBV6-2 or TRBV6-3 and TRBJ2-1; D gene unclear. The CDR3 covers 16 residues. Trimming took off 0 bases at V and 5 bases at J, with 14 bases between the two ends. Germline CDR1 and CDR2: MNHEY and SVGEGT. CDR3 region: CASSYSLRRNNNEQFL. CDR3 coding DNA: TGTGCCAGCAGTTACTCCTTGCGGCGGAATAACAATGAGCAGTTCCTC.

The CDR3 is CASSFSASPSYNEQFF. The CDR3 DNA is TGTGCCAGCAGTTTCTCAGCTTCCCCGTCGTACAATGAGCAGTTCTTC. The rearrangement links TRBV27 to TRBJ2-1; no clear D. Germline CDR1 MNHEY, CDR2 SMNVEV (reference sequence). Trimming left V 3 bases short and J 4 bases short, with 16 bases between. The CDR3 is made up of 16 amino acids.

This clonotype came up many times. The J gene is TRBJ1-4, the V gene TRBV28; tentatively, D is TRBD1 (6 bases). This CDR3 spans 12 amino acids. The V and J ends lost 5 bases and 5 bases respectively, with 6 bases between them. Germline loops: CDR1 MDHEN, CDR2 SYDVKM. As DNA, the CDR3 is TGTGCCAGCAGTCAGGGGAATGAAAAACTGTTTTTT. This translates into CASSQGNEKLFF. Looking up the rest from reference TRBV28 and TRBJ1-4 gives the full variable domain: DVKVTQSSRYLVKRTGEKVFLECVQDMDHENMFWYRQDPGLGLRLIYFSYDVKMKEKGDIPEGYSVSREKKERFSLILESASTNQTSMYLCASSQGNEKLFFGSGTQLSVL.

This clonotype has ten or more counts. This chain links TRBV7-3 with TRBJ2-7; the D call may be TRBD1 or TRBD2 (5 bases each). V was clipped by 3 bases and J by 3 bases, with 9 bases between them. Germline CDR1 and CDR2: SGHTA and FQGTGA. CDR3 size: 13 residues. In DNA form, the CDR3 reads TGTGCCAGCAGCTTGGGACGGAACTACGAGCAGTACTTC. It translates to CASSLGRNYEQYF.

This clonotype was observed a handful of times. This CDR3 is CASSIGTGDNPQHF. Here the CDR3 DNA reads TGTGCCAGTAGTATAGGAACAGGGGATAACCCCCAGCATTTT. The V gene is TRBV19, the J gene TRBJ1-5; 7 bases line up with TRBD1. The CDR3 loop spans 14 amino acids. Germline V gene lookup returns CDR1 LNHDA and CDR2 SQIVND (reference sequence). Germline trimming cut 1 base from V and 10 bases from J; bases unmatched to any gene: 7.

V and J are TRBV28 and TRBJ2-1; TRBD2 aligns across 11 bases. V lost 8 bases and J lost 4; bases outside the gene matches: 4. Germline V gene lookup returns CDR1 MDHEN and CDR2 SYDVKM. CDR3 length: 14 residues. The CDR3 sequence is CASFTSGSYNEQFF. In nucleotides, the CDR3 is TGTGCCAGCTTCACTAGCGGGAGTTACAATGAGCAGTTCTTC.